This T cell receptor beta chain was identified in a study of monozygotic twins with inflammatory bowel disease. Reanalyzing the 5' RACE reads, TCRdb keeps one entry per CDR3 protein, without DNA. This specimen shows around 370,000 distinct CDR3 sequences; the ten leading clones hold 2.5% to 3%. The length of the CDR3 is 13 residues. Per the germline V gene, CDR1 is SQVTM and CDR2 is ANQGSEA. Sequenced input: blood. J is TRBJ1-2 and V is TRBV29-1; TCRdb proposes TRBD1, but this gene call is untestable without DNA. The origin of this receptor is a human donor with ulcerative colitis or Crohn's disease, or a healthy co-twin of an affected twin (not recorded which). The CDR3 reads CSVEDQGAKGYTF.